This T cell receptor beta chain was recorded in a study of cytomegalovirus exposure and HLA in healthy donors. Study details: Some 200 million T cells yielded approximately 100 million unique TCR beta sequences, as an earlier analysis found. Whole-study results and caveats: Most TCR sequences were uncommon, yet certain public TCRs appeared in many donors. A previous analysis found most TCR beta V segments productive roughly 90% or roughly 30% of the time.

On this clone itself: Its antigen remains unknown. At one end, the junction sequence differs from germline, possibly due to a read error.

PCR involved 60 Vbeta and 13 Jbeta primers. The table came from immunoSEQ multiplex PCR; TCRdb's copy has only in-frame clones and leaves some out. This table has 75,000 to 100,000 clones, roughly 79% appearing once. This receptor was identified in a man aged 30 to 39 in good health and CMV-seronegative. Sequenced material: PBMCs.

CDR3 region: CASSSQGANTGAFF. In nucleotides, the CDR3 is TGCGCCAGCAGCTCGCAGGGGGCCAACACTGGAGCTTTCTTT. The rearrangement joins TRBV5-1 to TRBJ1-1; 8 bases match TRBD1. The germline V gene encodes CDR1 SGHRS and CDR2 YFSETQ. The CDR3 is made up of 14 amino acids.